This T cell receptor (beta chain) was identified in a study of early T cells in non-severe SARS-CoV-2 infection. The germline V gene has CDR1 SGDLS and CDR2 YYNGEE. The CDR3 spans 15 residues. Trimming removed 6 bases from V and 0 bases from J, with 16 bases in between. This clonotype was counted many times. TCRdb processed the 5' RACE reads anew with MiXCR; each CDR3 protein has one entry. This table has 50,000 to 60,000 distinct CDR3 sequences, under 8.5% appearing once. The starting material was whole blood, obtained at baseline. This sequence was found in an adult who was a healthcare worker with PCR-confirmed SARS-CoV-2 infection or an uninfected control (not recorded which). The chain joins TRBV9 to TRBJ2-7; D is perhaps TRBD2 (6 bases). CDR3 sequence (DNA): TGTGCCAGCACCTTTGGGGACTGGCCCTCCTACGAGCAGTACTTC. As protein: CASTFGDWPSYEQYF.